The 10 T cell receptor beta chains below come from one sample, sequenced in a study of shared clonotypes between healthy human individuals (TCRdb year 2020). Libraries were prepared through the immunoSEQ multiplex PCR assay. The table comes from immuneACCESS by way of TCRdb, which keeps in-frame sequences with V and J called. Part of the clones is missing from these tables; in studies checked, under half for an unresolved V gene and the rest for unknown reasons. The sample records fewer than 400,000 clones, about 74% of which are singletons. The ten biggest clones cover over 9% of the sample. Sequenced: memory CD4+ T cells sorted from blood. According to the study, the label for this sample's cell subset or site signals: CD45RA-negative fraction. The receptors come from a man aged 30 to 39 in good health.

V is TRBV7-8 and J is TRBJ1-1, with D perhaps matching TRBD1 (6 bases). CDR1 is SGHVS, CDR2 FQNEAQ, per germline. The length of the CDR3 is 14 residues. Deletions cut 5 bases from V and 7 bases from J, with 17 bases between. The CDR3 here is CASSGGGLSFEAFF. CDR3 in DNA: TGTGCCAGCAGCGGAGGGGGGTTATCTTTTGAAGCTTTCTTT.

The rearrangement links TRBV2 to TRBJ2-3, with 8 bases fitting TRBD2. There are 15 residues in the CDR3. The V and J ends lost 5 bases and 1 base, in that order; junction bases with no gene match: 5. CDR1 SNHLY and CDR2 FYNNEI come from the germline V gene. CDR3 bases: TGTGCCAGCAGTCCCCAGACTAGCGGCACAGATACGCAGTATTTT. Residues: CASSPQTSGTDTQYF.

The CDR3 here is CASSIVAGAGANVLTF. DNA of the CDR3: TGTGCCAGTAGTATAGTAGCCGGGGCTGGGGCCAACGTCCTGACTTTC. V and J are TRBV19 and TRBJ2-6; perhaps TRBD2 as D (5 bases). Germline CDR1 is LNHDA and CDR2 is SQIVND (reference sequence). V lost 1 base to trimming and J lost 2 bases, with 9 bases between them. CDR3 length equals 16 residues.

The rearrangement joins TRBV2 to TRBJ1-5; TRBD1 might be the D (6 bases). Trimming took off 7 bases at V and 3 bases at J, with 16 bases between the two ends. The CDR3 consists of 15 residues. Germline-derived CDR1 and CDR2 are SNHLY and FYNNEI. CDR3 residues: CASNMDSLFNQPQHF. CDR3 DNA: TGTGCCAGCAATATGGACAGTCTTTTCAATCAGCCCCAGCATTTT. The full variable domain, with the rest looked up from reference TRBV2 and TRBJ1-5, is EPEVTQTPSHQVTQMGQEVILRCVPISNHLYFYWYRQILGQKVEFLVSFYNNEISEKSEIFDDQFSVERPDGSNFTLKIRSTKLEDSAMYFCASNMDSLFNQPQHFGDGTRLSIL.

The J gene is TRBJ2-4, the V gene TRBV5-1; 13 bases agree with TRBD2. The ends lost 6 bases at V and 6 bases at J; junction bases unmatched: 3. The germline V gene has CDR1 SGHRS and CDR2 YFSETQ. There are 14 residues in the CDR3. In nucleotides, the CDR3 is TGCGCCAGCACCCGACTAGCGGGGGGAAACATTCAGTACTTC. This encodes CASTRLAGGNIQYF.

The V and J genes are TRBV7-8 and TRBJ1-2, with 7 positions matching TRBD1. Trimming at V came to 5 bases and at J to 5 bases, leaving 14 bases not matched to a gene. CDR3 length equals 16 residues. Germline assignment: CDR1 SGHVS and CDR2 FQNEAQ. The CDR3 bases are TGTGCCAGCAGCCCGTCCACAGGGGCCCCAGGATATGGCTACACCTTC. It translates to CASSPSTGAPGYGYTF.

There are many counts of this clone. V usage is TRBV11-2 and J usage is TRBJ2-5, with TRBD1 identical over 10 bases. V lost 4 bases and J lost 3; bases outside the gene matches: 11. The CDR3 consists of 17 residues. From germline, CDR1 is SGHAT and CDR2 FQNNGV. This chain's CDR3 is CASSSDRDRGSEETQYF. CDR3 in DNA: TGTGCCAGCAGCTCGGACCGGGACAGGGGTTCGGAAGAGACCCAGTACTTC.

The genes are TRBV2 and TRBJ1-1; possibly TRBD1 for D (5 bases). Trimming removed 7 bases from V and 1 base from J, with 16 bases in between. This CDR3 region has 15 residues. Germline V gene data show CDR1 as SNHLY and CDR2 as FYNNEI. CDR3 region: CASTSQGMANTEAFF. DNA of the CDR3: TGTGCCAGCACATCTCAGGGAATGGCGAACACTGAAGCTTTCTTT. The full variable domain, with the rest looked up from reference TRBV2 and TRBJ1-1, is EPEVTQTPSHQVTQMGQEVILRCVPISNHLYFYWYRQILGQKVEFLVSFYNNEISEKSEIFDDQFSVERPDGSNFTLKIRSTKLEDSAMYFCASTSQGMANTEAFFGQGTRLTVV.

The chain couples TRBV4-1 to TRBJ2-1; TRBD2 aligns across 10 bases. The CDR3 sequence is 14 residues long. V was pared by 3 bases and J by 10 bases, with 6 bases of the junction left unmatched. Germline V gives CDR1 MGHRA, CDR2 YSYEKL. CDR3 sequence reads: CASSHGLAGVEQFF. CDR3 sequence (DNA): TGCGCCAGCAGCCATGGGCTAGCGGGAGTAGAGCAGTTCTTC.

This chain uses TRBV29-1 with TRBJ1-2, with D unresolved. The V end lost 3 bases, the J end lost 8 bases, and 16 bases lay between the germline ends. The length of the CDR3 is 13 residues. Germline lookup yields CDR1 SQVTM and CDR2 ANQGSEA. The CDR3: CSVDLTGLGGYTF. DNA for the CDR3: TGCAGCGTTGATCTGACGGGGTTGGGAGGCTACACCTTC.